The 9 T cell receptor beta chains given below trace back to one sample, sequenced in a study of cytomegalovirus exposure and HLA in healthy donors. The PCR employed 60 Vbeta primers together with 13 Jbeta primers. Repertoires were generated with immunoSEQ multiplex PCR, while TCRdb's copy carries only in-frame clones and drops some. The sample lists 85,000 to 110,000 clones, 75% to 85% occurring once. Input material: PBMCs. These TCRs come from a woman under 30 in good health and CMV-seropositive.

V gene TRBV9 combines with J gene TRBJ2-5, with a possible D match to TRBD1 (5 bases). The length of the CDR3 is 15 residues. V lost 1 base to trimming and J lost 10 bases, with 20 bases between them. The V gene's germline CDR1 is SGDLS and CDR2 YYNGEE. CDR3 DNA sequence: TGTGCCAGCAGCGTACATCCTCCTCAAGGGGTGCTCCAGTACTTC. Protein: CASSVHPPQGVLQYF.

The chain carries TRBV6-6 and TRBJ2-5; TRBD2 aligns across 8 bases. V was pared by 3 bases and J by 4 bases, with 10 bases of the junction left unmatched. Germline V lookup: CDR1 MNHNY, CDR2 SVGAGI (reference sequence). This CDR3 spans 16 amino acids. CDR3 sequence reads: CASSYPRGAGGETQYF. The CDR3 nucleotides are TGTGCCAGCAGTTATCCGCGGGGGGCGGGGGGAGAGACCCAGTACTTC.

The V gene is TRBV7-3, the J gene TRBJ1-1; TRBD1 is a possible D gene (6 bases). The CDR3 length is 14 residues. The V and J ends lost 5 bases and 1 base respectively, with 11 bases between them. In germline, CDR1 is SGHTA, CDR2 FQGTGA. CDR3 loop: CASSPGTSNTEAFF. CDR3 DNA sequence: TGTGCCAGCAGCCCTGGGACATCGAACACTGAAGCTTTCTTT.

The V gene is TRBV5-4, the J gene TRBJ2-5; no clear D gene. The germline gives CDR1 SGHNT, CDR2 YYREEE (reference sequence). Trimming pared 4 bases from V and 1 base from J, leaving 8 bases between. The CDR3 totals 13 residues. CDR3 DNA sequence: TGTGCCAGCAGCCCTAATAGCCAAGAGACCCAGTACTTC. Translated, it gives CASSPNSQETQYF. Full variable domain (outside the CDR3, taken from reference TRBV5-4 and TRBJ2-5): ETGVTQSPTHLIKTRGQQVTLRCSSQSGHNTVSWYQQALGQGPQFIFQYYREEENGRGNFPPRFSGLQFPNYSSELNVNALELDDSALYLCASSPNSQETQYFGPGTRLLVL.

The J gene is TRBJ2-1, the V gene TRBV11-3; 7 bases are a match to TRBD1. The CDR3 loop spans 14 amino acids. V shed 3 bases, J shed 2 bases, and the junction held 1 base outside the gene matches. Germline V gene sequence: CDR1 SGHNT, CDR2 YENEEA. The DNA of the CDR3 is TGTGCCAGCAGCTTGACAGGGACCTACAATGAGCAGTTCTTC. Translation: CASSLTGTYNEQFF.

The chain couples TRBV7-9 to TRBJ2-7, with 12 bases identical to TRBD1. CDR1 and CDR2 from the germline V gene are SEHNR and FQNEAQ (reference sequence). V trimming: 4 bases; J trimming: 5 bases; junction bases outside the gene matches: 3. The CDR3 is made up of 14 amino acids. The CDR3: CASSSGQGAHEQYF. CDR3 bases: TGTGCCAGCAGCTCGGGACAGGGGGCCCACGAGCAGTACTTC.

This chain connects TRBV10-2 to TRBJ1-3; TRBD1 is a possible D gene (6 bases). This CDR3 region has 18 residues. The V and J ends lost 0 bases and 1 base respectively, with 16 bases between them. Germline-derived CDR1 and CDR2 are WSHSY and SAAADI. Here the CDR3 reads CASSESGAGAISGNTIYF. The CDR3 nucleotides are TGCGCCAGCAGTGAGTCGGGGGCAGGGGCCATTTCTGGAAACACCATATATTTT.

The chain links TRBV18 to TRBJ2-3, with D maybe TRBD2 (6 bases). The CDR3 is made up of 13 amino acids. The V and J ends lost 8 bases and 6 bases respectively, with 15 bases between them. Germline V gene sequence: CDR1 KGHSH, CDR2 LQKENI. CDR3: CASHTGGGDTQYF. The CDR3 coding sequence is TGTGCCAGCCACACCGGGGGTGGTGATACGCAGTATTTT.

The chain carries TRBV11-2 and TRBJ2-7; 9 bases fit TRBD2. Germline trimming cut 5 bases from V and 2 bases from J; bases unmatched to any gene: 7. CDR1 is SGHAT, CDR2 FQNNGV, per germline. The length of the CDR3 is 15 residues. The CDR3 region has the DNA TGTGCCAGCAGCATAGGGACTAGCTCTGCCTACGAGCAGTACTTC. Encoded protein: CASSIGTSSAYEQYF.